The T cell receptor beta chain described here comes from a study of blood T cell repertoires in COVID-19. The CDR3 is made up of 14 amino acids. The V and J ends lost 0 bases and 6 bases respectively, with 9 bases between them. Germline CDR1 reads PRHDT; CDR2 reads FYEKMQ (reference sequence). Clones were read by immunoSEQ multiplex PCR, and TCRdb kept only the in-frame ones, dropping some. The sample records a few hundred thousand clones, about 90% being singletons. V and J are TRBV13 and TRBJ1-5; D is ambiguous. This sequence originates from a woman between 25 and 40 years old who had recovered from COVID-19. Sequenced material: PBMCs or T cells enriched from blood (not recorded which). For the CDR3, the DNA is TGTGCCAGCAGCTTAGGGAGGGTCGTTCAGCCCCAGCATTTT. Its translation: CASSLGRVVQPQHF.